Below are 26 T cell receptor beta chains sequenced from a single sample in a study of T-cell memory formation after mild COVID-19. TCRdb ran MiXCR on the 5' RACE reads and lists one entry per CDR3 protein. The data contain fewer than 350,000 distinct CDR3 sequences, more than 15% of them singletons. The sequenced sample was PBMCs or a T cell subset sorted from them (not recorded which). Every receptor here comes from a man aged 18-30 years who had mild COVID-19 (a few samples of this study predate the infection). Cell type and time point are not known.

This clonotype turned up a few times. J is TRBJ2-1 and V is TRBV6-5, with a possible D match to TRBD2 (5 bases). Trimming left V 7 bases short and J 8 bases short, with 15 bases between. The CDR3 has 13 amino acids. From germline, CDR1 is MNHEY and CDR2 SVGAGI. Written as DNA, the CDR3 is TGTGCCAGCACGAGCGGCCCGGGCTATGAGCAGTTCTTC. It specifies CASTSGPGYEQFF.

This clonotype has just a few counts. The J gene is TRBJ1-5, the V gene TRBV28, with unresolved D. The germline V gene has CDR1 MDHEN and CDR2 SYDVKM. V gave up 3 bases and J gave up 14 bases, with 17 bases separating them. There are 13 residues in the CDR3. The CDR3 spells CASSFPSSPWEHF. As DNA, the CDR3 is TGTGCCAGCAGTTTTCCTTCCTCGCCATGGGAGCATTTT. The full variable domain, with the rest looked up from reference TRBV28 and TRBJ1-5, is DVKVTQSSRYLVKRTGEKVFLECVQDMDHENMFWYRQDPGLGLRLIYFSYDVKMKEKGDIPEGYSVSREKKERFSLILESASTNQTSMYLCASSFPSSPWEHFGDGTRLSIL.

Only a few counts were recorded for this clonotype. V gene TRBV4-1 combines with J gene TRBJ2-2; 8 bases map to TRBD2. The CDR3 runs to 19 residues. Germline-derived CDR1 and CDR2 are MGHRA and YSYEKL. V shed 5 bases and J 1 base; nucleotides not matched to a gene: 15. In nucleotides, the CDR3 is TGCGCCAGCAGCTTACGAATAGCGGGGAGAAGCCAGAACACCGGGGAGCTGTTTTTT. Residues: CASSLRIAGRSQNTGELFF.

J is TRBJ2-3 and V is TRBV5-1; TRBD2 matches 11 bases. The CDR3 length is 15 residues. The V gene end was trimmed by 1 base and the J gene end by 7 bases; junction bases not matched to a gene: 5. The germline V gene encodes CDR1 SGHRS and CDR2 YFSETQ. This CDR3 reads CASSLIAGGLNTQYF. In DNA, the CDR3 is TGCGCCAGCAGCTTGATAGCGGGGGGGCTTAATACGCAGTATTTT.

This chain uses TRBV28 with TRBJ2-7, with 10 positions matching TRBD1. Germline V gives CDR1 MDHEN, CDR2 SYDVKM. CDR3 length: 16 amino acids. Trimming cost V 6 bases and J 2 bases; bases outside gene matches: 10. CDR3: CASSPRGGTGAYEQYV. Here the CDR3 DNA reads TGTGCCAGCAGCCCGCGAGGCGGGACAGGGGCCTACGAGCAGTACGTC.

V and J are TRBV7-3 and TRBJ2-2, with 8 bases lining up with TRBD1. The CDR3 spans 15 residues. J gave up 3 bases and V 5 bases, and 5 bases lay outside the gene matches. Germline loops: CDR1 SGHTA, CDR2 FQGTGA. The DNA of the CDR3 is TGTGCCAGCAGCCCCGGGACAGGCTACACCGGGGAGCTGTTTTTT. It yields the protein CASSPGTGYTGELFF.

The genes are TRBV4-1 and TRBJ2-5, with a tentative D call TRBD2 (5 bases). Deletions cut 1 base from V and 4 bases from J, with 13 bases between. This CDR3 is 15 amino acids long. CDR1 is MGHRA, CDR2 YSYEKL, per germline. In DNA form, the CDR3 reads TGCGCCAGCAGCCAAGTTTTGAGCCGGGGAGAGACCCAGTACTTC. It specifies CASSQVLSRGETQYF.

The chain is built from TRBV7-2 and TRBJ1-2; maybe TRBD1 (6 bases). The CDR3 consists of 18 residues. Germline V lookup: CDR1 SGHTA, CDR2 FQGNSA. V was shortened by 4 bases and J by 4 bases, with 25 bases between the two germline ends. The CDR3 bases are TGTGCCAGCAGCTCCCCTGGGGACACAGCATCACTTTCCTATGGCTACACCTTC. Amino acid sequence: CASSSPGDTASLSYGYTF.

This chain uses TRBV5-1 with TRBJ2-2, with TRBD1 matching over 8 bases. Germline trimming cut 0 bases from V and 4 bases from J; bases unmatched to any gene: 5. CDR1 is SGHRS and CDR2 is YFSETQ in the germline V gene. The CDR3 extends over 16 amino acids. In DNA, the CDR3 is TGCGCCAGCAGCTTGGTGGGCAGGGGGCCCACCGGGGAGCTGTTTTTT. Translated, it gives CASSLVGRGPTGELFF.

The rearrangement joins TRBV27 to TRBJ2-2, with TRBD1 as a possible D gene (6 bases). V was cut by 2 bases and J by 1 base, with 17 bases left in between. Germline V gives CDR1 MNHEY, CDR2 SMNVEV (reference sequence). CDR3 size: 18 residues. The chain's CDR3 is CASSLPPGQSVNTGELFF. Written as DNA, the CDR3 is TGTGCCAGCAGTTTACCCCCCGGACAGTCCGTGAACACCGGGGAGCTGTTTTTT.

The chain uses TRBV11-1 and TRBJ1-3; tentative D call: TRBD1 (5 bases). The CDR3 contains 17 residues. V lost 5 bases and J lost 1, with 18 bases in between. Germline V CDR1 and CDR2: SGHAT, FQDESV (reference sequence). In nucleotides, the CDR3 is TGTGCCAGCAGCCAGACGGGGACGGGGTCGTCTGGAAACACCATATATTTT. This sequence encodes CASSQTGTGSSGNTIYF. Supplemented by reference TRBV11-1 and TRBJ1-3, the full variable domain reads EAEVAQSPRYKITEKSQAVAFWCDPISGHATLYWYRQILGQGPELLVQFQDESVVDDSQLPKDRFSAERLKGVDSTLKIQPAELGDSAMYLCASSQTGTGSSGNTIYFGEGSWLTVV.

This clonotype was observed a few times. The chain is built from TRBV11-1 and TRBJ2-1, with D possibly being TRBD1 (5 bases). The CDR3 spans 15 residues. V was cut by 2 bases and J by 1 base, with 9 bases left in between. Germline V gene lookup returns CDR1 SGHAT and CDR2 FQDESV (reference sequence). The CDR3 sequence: CASSLSGASYNEQFF. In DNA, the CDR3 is TGTGCCAGCAGCTTAAGTGGGGCATCCTACAATGAGCAGTTCTTC.

CDR3 coding DNA: TGTGCCAGCACCTCACCGGGACAGGGGATTTACGAGCAGTACGTC. It translates to CASTSPGQGIYEQYV. The chain employs TRBV6-2 or TRBV6-3 and TRBJ2-7; 10 bases are shared with TRBD1. Germline V lookup: CDR1 MNHEY, CDR2 SVGEGT. The length of the CDR3 is 15 residues. V gave up 7 bases and J gave up 4 bases; unmatched junction bases: 10.

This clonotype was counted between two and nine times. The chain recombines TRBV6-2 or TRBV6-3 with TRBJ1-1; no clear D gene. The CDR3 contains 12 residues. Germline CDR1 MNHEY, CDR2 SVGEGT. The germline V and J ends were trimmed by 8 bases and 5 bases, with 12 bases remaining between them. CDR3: CASGVGGTEAFF. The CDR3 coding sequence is TGTGCCAGCGGTGTTGGAGGGACTGAAGCTTTCTTT.

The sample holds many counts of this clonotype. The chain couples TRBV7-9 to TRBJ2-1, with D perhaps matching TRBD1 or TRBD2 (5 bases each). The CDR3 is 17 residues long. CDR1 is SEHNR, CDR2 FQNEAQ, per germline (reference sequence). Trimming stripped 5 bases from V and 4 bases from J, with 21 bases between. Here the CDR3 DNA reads TGTGCCAGCAGCCCATCCTTTCTCGGGGCGAAATACAATGAGCAGTTCTTC. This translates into CASSPSFLGAKYNEQFF. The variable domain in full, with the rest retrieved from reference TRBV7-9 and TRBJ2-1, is DTGVSQNPRHKITKRGQNVTFRCDPISEHNRLYWYRQTLGQGPEFLTYFQNEAQLEKSRLLSDRFSAERPKGSFSTLEIQRTEQGDSAMYLCASSPSFLGAKYNEQFFGPGTRLTVL.

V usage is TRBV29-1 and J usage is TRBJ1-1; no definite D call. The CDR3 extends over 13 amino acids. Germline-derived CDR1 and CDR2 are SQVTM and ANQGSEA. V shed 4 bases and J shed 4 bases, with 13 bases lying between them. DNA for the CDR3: TGCAGCGTTGTTCCGGCGAGGAGCACTGAAGCTTTCTTT. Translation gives CSVVPARSTEAFF.

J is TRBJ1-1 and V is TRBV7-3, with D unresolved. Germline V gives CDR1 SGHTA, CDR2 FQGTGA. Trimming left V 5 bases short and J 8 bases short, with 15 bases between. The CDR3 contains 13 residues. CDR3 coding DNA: TGTGCCAGCAGCCCCCCTGGAGGTTCCGAAGCTTTCTTT. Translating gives CASSPPGGSEAFF.

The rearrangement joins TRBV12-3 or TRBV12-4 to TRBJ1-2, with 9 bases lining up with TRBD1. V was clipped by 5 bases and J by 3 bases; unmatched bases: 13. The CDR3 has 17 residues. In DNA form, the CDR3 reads TGTGCCAGCAGTCTCCACTCGGACAGGGGAGACCACTATGGCTACACCTTC. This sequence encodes CASSLHSDRGDHYGYTF.

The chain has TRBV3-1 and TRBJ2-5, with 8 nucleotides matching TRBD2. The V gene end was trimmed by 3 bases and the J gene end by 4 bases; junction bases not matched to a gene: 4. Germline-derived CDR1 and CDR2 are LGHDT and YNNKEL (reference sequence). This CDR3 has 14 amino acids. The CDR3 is CASSQTGGAETQYF. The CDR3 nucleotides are TGTGCCAGCAGCCAGACCGGGGGGGCAGAGACCCAGTACTTC.

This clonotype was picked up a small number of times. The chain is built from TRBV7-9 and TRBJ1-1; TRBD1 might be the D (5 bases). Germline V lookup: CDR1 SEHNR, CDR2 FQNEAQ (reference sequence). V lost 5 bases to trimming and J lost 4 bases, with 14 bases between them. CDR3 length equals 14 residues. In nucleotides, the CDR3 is TGTGCCAGCAGCCCTACTCAGGGTACCACTGAAGCTTTCTTT. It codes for CASSPTQGTTEAFF. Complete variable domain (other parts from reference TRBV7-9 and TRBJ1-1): DTGVSQNPRHKITKRGQNVTFRCDPISEHNRLYWYRQTLGQGPEFLTYFQNEAQLEKSRLLSDRFSAERPKGSFSTLEIQRTEQGDSAMYLCASSPTQGTTEAFFGQGTRLTVV.

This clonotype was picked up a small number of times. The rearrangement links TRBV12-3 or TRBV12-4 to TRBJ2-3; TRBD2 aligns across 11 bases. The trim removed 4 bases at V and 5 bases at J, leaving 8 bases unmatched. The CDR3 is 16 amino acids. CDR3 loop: CASSSPTSGGKDTQYF. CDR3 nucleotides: TGTGCCAGCAGTTCTCCCACTAGCGGGGGTAAAGATACGCAGTATTTT.

CDR3 DNA sequence: TGTGCCAGCAGCTTTTCCCCGGGACAGTTCCAAGAGACCCAGTACTTC. Translating gives CASSFSPGQFQETQYF. The chain carries TRBV5-5 and TRBJ2-5; 7 bases match TRBD1. V lost 2 bases and J lost 1; bases outside the gene matches: 8. This CDR3 comprises 16 residues. Germline values: CDR1 SGHKS, CDR2 YYEKEE (reference sequence).

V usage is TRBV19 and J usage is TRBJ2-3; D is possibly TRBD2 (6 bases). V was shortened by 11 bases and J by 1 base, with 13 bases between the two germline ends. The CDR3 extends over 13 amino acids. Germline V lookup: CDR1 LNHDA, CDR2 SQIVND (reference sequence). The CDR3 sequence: CAANSGGTDTQYF. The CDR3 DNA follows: TGTGCCGCCAACTCGGGGGGCACAGATACGCAGTATTTT.

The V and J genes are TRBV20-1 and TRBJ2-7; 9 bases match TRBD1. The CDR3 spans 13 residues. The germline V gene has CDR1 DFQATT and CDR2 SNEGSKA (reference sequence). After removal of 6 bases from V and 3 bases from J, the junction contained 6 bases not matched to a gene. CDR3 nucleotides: TGCAGTGCCAACCGGGACAGGGACTACGAGCAGTACTTC. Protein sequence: CSANRDRDYEQYF.

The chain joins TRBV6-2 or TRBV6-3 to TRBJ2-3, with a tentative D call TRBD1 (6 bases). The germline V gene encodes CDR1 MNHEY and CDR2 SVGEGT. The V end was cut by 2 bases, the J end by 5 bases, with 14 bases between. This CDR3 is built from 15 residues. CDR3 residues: CASSYADRFGDTQYF. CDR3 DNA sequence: TGTGCCAGCAGTTACGCAGACAGGTTCGGAGATACGCAGTATTTT.

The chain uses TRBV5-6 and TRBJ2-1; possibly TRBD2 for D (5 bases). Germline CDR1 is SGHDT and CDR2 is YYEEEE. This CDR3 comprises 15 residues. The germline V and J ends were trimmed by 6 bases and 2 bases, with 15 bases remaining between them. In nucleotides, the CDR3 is TGTGCCAGCACCTTCTCCGCCGGGGCCTACAATGAGCAGTTCTTC. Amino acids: CASTFSAGAYNEQFF.